This is a list of T cell receptor beta chains from one sample in a study of cytomegalovirus exposure and HLA in healthy donors. Clones were sequenced by immunoSEQ multiplex PCR, and TCRdb holds only the in-frame ones, with some missing. Here the sample spans roughly 99,000 clones, around two thirds being singletons. Input material: PBMCs. The source of these receptors is a male donor in good health and CMV-seronegative. CDR3s include the opening cysteine and the closing phenylalanine or tryptophan. The D gene is left open where the match is weak. Expanded clones are given a class, and other clones once, few, many or no size at all.

>NA|TRBV27|TRBJ2-7|NA
CASRGAQTYYEQYF
TGTGCCAGCAGAGGGGCCCAGACCTACTACGAGCAGTACTTC
>few|TRBV18|TRBJ2-5|TRBD1
CASSRTGAQETQYF
TGTGCCAGCTCACGGACAGGGGCCCAAGAGACCCAGTACTTC
>NA|TRBV27|TRBJ2-2|NA
CASSLGGTTGELFF
TGTGCCAGCAGTTTAGGAGGGACGACCGGGGAGCTGTTTTTT
>NA|TRBV4-3|TRBJ1-2|TRBD1
CASSQDNRGDRGYTF
TGCGCCAGCAGCCAAGATAACAGGGGAGATCGTGGCTACACCTTC
>NA|TRBV28|TRBJ2-7|NA
CASRTGLRLEQYF
TGTGCCAGCAGGACGGGACTCCGGCTGGAGCAGTACTTC
>NA|TRBV9|TRBJ2-3|NA
CASSVDHSEIDTQYF
TGTGCCAGCAGCGTAGATCATAGCGAGATAGATACGCAGTATTTT
>NA|TRBV27|TRBJ2-7|TRBD2
CASSQLRASGEQYF
TGTGCCAGCTCCCAATTACGGGCTAGCGGCGAGCAGTACTTC
>NA|TRBV6-6|TRBJ1-1|NA
CAAKSGGFSAEAFF
TGTGCCGCCAAAAGTGGAGGGTTCTCCGCTGAAGCTTTCTTT
>NA|TRBV12-2|TRBJ2-2|NA
CASRLEPDRENTGELFF
TGTGCAAGTCGCTTAGAACCGGACAGGGAGAACACCGGGGAGCTGTTTTTT
>NA|TRBV7-6|TRBJ2-3|TRBD2
CASSLGAGGSTDTQYF
TGTGCCAGCAGCTTAGGGGCGGGAGGGAGCACAGATACGCAGTATTTT
>NA|TRBV4-2|TRBJ1-1|TRBD1
CASSQIVQGTNTEAFF
TGTGCCAGCAGCCAAATTGTACAGGGGACGAACACTGAAGCTTTCTTT
>NA|TRBV7-8|TRBJ1-4|TRBD1
CASSLAGQGNEKLFF
TGTGCCAGCAGCTTAGCGGGACAGGGAAATGAAAAACTGTTTTTT
>NA|TRBV7-9|TRBJ2-1|NA
CASSLGPILSHNEQFF
TGTGCCAGCAGCTTGGGGCCCATCCTTTCCCACAATGAGCAGTTCTTC
>NA|TRBV30|TRBJ1-6|NA
CAWGSAQGTPYNSPLHF
TGTGCCTGGGGTTCTGCACAGGGTACCCCCTATAATTCACCCCTCCACTTT
>NA|TRBV5-1|TRBJ2-3|NA
CASSWTTGTPGGTDTQYF
TGCGCCAGCAGCTGGACAACAGGGACCCCAGGGGGCACAGATACGCAGTATTTT
>NA|TRBV19|TRBJ2-7|NA
CASSMRVQVKNEQYF
TGTGCCAGTAGTATGAGAGTCCAGGTCAAAAACGAGCAGTACTTC
>NA|TRBV19|TRBJ2-4|TRBD2
CATRLAGVGAKNIQYF
TGTGCCACGCGACTAGCGGGAGTGGGAGCCAAAAACATTCAGTACTTC
>once|TRBV5-6|TRBJ2-1|TRBD2
CASSPAGAAGGGEQFF
TGTGCCAGCAGCCCCGCCGGGGCAGCGGGAGGGGGTGAGCAGTTCTTC
>NA|TRBV29-1|TRBJ2-7|TRBD2
CSVESETSIYEQYF
TGCAGCGTTGAATCTGAGACTAGCATCTACGAGCAGTACTTC
>NA|TRBV30|TRBJ2-3|NA
CAWSLPGTDTQYF
TGTGCCTGGAGTCTACCGGGCACAGATACGCAGTATTTT